The 10 T cell receptor beta chains reported below all come from one sample, sequenced in a study of human T cells and chemical hapten exposure. TCRdb processed the RACE reads anew with MiXCR; each CDR3 protein has one entry. Among around 250,000 distinct CDR3 sequences listed, about 8.6% were seen once. As for time point: pre-sensitization, week 0. Treatment specified: therapeutic diphenylcyclopropenone sensitization with weekly scalp DPC. Sequenced here: whole blood, sampled in connection with sensitization to the hapten diphenylcyclopropenone (DPC). All receptors come from a woman in her 40s with alopecia areata. Some clones in this sample may be carry-over from other donors' samples.

In DNA form, the CDR3 reads TGTGCCAGCAGTTACGATGGGAGGCGCACAGATACGCAGTATTTT. Amino acids: CASSYDGRRTDTQYF. The V call is TRBV6-2 or TRBV6-3, the J call TRBJ2-3, with D possibly being TRBD2 (6 bases). CDR3 size: 15 residues. Trimming cost V 2 bases and J 1 base, with 10 bases left between them. Germline V gene data show CDR1 as MNHEY and CDR2 as SVGEGT.

This clonotype appeared a few times. The chain recombines TRBV5-1 with TRBJ2-5; 7 bases fit TRBD1. Germline V lookup: CDR1 SGHRS, CDR2 YFSETQ. The trim removed 0 bases at V and 2 bases at J, leaving 4 bases unmatched. The CDR3 loop spans 15 amino acids. This CDR3 reads CASSLDGTVQETQYF. The CDR3 nucleotides are TGCGCCAGCAGCTTGGACGGGACAGTACAAGAGACCCAGTACTTC.

The V and J genes are TRBV4-2 and TRBJ2-1; 9 positions agree with TRBD2. Germline-derived CDR1 and CDR2 are LGHNA and YNFKEQ. V shed 0 bases, J shed 4 bases, and the junction held 4 bases outside the gene matches. The CDR3 consists of 16 residues. CDR3 loop: CASSQEASGTYNEQFF. CDR3 DNA sequence: TGTGCCAGCAGCCAAGAGGCTAGCGGGACGTACAATGAGCAGTTCTTC.

The chain employs TRBV10-3 and TRBJ2-1, with 8 bases matching TRBD1. Germline V gene data show CDR1 as ENHRY and CDR2 as SYGVKD. V lost 3 bases, J lost 10 bases, and 8 bases stayed unmatched. The CDR3 has 14 amino acids. The CDR3 protein is CAISDRQGYGEQFF. The CDR3 bases are TGTGCCATCAGTGATAGACAGGGGTACGGGGAGCAGTTCTTC.

The table lists this clonotype with many counts. This chain joins TRBV12-3 or TRBV12-4 and TRBJ2-1; no clear D. Trimming removed 1 base from V and 9 bases from J, with 4 bases in between. There are 11 residues in the CDR3. DNA for the CDR3: TGTGCCAGCAGTTTAGTGCCTGAGCAGTTCTTC. It specifies CASSLVPEQFF.

This clonotype has a handful of counts. This chain uses TRBV4-3 with TRBJ2-5; TRBD2 agrees at 9 bases. V trimming: 3 bases; J trimming: 1 base; junction bases outside the gene matches: 3. This CDR3 has 15 amino acids. Germline assignment: CDR1 LGHNA and CDR2 YSLEER. The CDR3 region has the DNA TGCGCCAGCAGCCACCTGACTAGCGGCCAAGAGACCCAGTACTTC. Its protein product is CASSHLTSGQETQYF.

A few counts support this clonotype. The gene calls are TRBV15 and TRBJ2-3; D uncertain. CDR1 is LNHNV, CDR2 YYDKDF, per germline (reference sequence). V shed 5 bases and J shed 0 bases, with 9 bases lying between them. The CDR3 spans 14 residues. Written as DNA, the CDR3 is TGTGCCACCAGCGCTTACAGAAGCACAGATACGCAGTATTTT. It specifies CATSAYRSTDTQYF.

This clonotype appeared many times. The rearrangement links TRBV10-2 to TRBJ1-5, with D perhaps matching TRBD1 (6 bases). CDR1 WSHSY and CDR2 SAAADI come from the germline V gene. V was pared by 9 bases and J by 6 bases, with 18 bases between. The CDR3 is 14 residues long. Here the CDR3 reads CASRHSGEGQPQHF. CDR3 bases: TGCGCCAGTCGCCATTCAGGGGAGGGTCAGCCCCAGCATTTT.

V and J are TRBV3-1 and TRBJ2-7; tentative D call: TRBD2 (5 bases). The germline V gene encodes CDR1 LGHDT and CDR2 YNNKEL (reference sequence). The germline V and J ends were trimmed by 0 bases and 2 bases, with 8 bases remaining between them. The CDR3 has 14 residues. CDR3 coding DNA: TGTGCCAGCAGCCAAGATGGAGGTACCTACGAGCAGTACTTC. Translating gives CASSQDGGTYEQYF.

The rearrangement uses TRBV18 and TRBJ2-2; D may correspond to TRBD1 or TRBD2 (5 bases each). Looked up from germline, CDR1 is KGHSH and CDR2 is LQKENI. This CDR3 has 16 residues. Trimming took 5 bases from V and 5 from J, leaving 18 bases between them. The CDR3 DNA follows: TGTGCCAGCTCAACAAACCCGGGACCGATGACCGGGGAGCTGTTTTTT. Protein product: CASSTNPGPMTGELFF. Combining the CDR3 with reference TRBV18 and TRBJ2-2 gives the whole variable domain NAGVMQNPRHLVRRRGQEARLRCSPMKGHSHVYWYRQLPEEGLKFMVYLQKENIIDESGMPKERFSAEFPKEGPSILRIQQVVRGDSAAYFCASSTNPGPMTGELFFGEGSRLTVL.